This T cell receptor beta chain stems from a study of blood T cells in healthy people across ages. Study results and caveats: With age, beta diversity per million T cells declined roughly linearly, significantly by approximately 40.

PCR was performed a second time for roughly 6 to 12 cycles using a sample-barcoded 5' primer and a J-beta primer mix. TCRdb fed the 5' RACE reads into MiXCR, producing one record per CDR3 protein. The table lists fewer than 800,000 distinct CDR3 sequences, 49% of them singletons. Comment on this clonotype: The target antigen is unknown.

Individuals who donated were healthy Caucasians from Russia aged roughly 6 to 90. This CDR3 has 17 residues. V lost 5 bases to trimming and J lost 6 bases; unmatched junction nucleotides: 20. Germline values: CDR1 DFQATT, CDR2 SNEGSKA (reference sequence). Sequences were obtained from blood. The clonotype was recovered from a woman aged 55-70 years in good health. The chain is built from TRBV20-1 and TRBJ2-7; TRBD2 matches 9 bases. The CDR3 region is CSAPGRGGRAFWGEQYF. CDR3 nucleotide sequence: TGCAGTGCTCCGGGCCGAGGCGGGAGGGCCTTCTGGGGCGAGCAGTACTTC.